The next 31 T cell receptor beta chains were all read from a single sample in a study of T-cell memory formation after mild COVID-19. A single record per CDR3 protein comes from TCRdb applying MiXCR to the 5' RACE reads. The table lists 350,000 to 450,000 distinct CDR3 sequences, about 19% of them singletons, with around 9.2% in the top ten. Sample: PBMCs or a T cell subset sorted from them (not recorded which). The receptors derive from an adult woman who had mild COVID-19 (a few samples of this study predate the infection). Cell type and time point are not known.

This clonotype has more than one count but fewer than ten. The CDR3 coding sequence is TGTGCCAGCAGTTACGGACGTCCGAACACTGAAGCTTTCTTT. The encoded protein is CASSYGRPNTEAFF. The chain links TRBV6-5 to TRBJ1-1; D not certain. Trimming took off 2 bases at V and 1 base at J, with 8 bases between the two ends. Germline V gene data show CDR1 as MNHEY and CDR2 as SVGAGI. This CDR3 is built from 14 residues.

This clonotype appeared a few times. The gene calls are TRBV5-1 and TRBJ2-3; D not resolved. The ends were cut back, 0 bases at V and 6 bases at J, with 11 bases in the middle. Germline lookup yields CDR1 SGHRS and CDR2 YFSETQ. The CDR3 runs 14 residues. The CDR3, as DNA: TGCGCCAGCAGCTTGGGCCCCAACGCGGATACGCAGTATTTT. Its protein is CASSLGPNADTQYF.

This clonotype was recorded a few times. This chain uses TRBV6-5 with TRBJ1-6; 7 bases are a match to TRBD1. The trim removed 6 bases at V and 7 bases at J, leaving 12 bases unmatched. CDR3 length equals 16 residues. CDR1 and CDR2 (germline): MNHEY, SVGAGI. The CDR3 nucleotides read TGTGCCAGCAGCCCTCTGGCGGGACAGAAAAATTCACCCCTCCACTTT. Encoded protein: CASSPLAGQKNSPLHF.

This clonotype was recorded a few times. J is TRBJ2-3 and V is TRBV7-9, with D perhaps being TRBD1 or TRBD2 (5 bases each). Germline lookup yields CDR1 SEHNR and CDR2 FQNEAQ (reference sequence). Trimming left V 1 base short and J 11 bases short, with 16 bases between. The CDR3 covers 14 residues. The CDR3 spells CASSLEGPTRGQYF. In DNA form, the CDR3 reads TGTGCCAGCAGCTTAGAGGGGCCGACGAGGGGGCAGTATTTT.

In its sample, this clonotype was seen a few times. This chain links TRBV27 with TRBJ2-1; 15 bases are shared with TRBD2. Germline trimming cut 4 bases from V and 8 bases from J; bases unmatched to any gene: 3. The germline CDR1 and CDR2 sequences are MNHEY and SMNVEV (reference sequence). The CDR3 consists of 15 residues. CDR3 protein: CASSSGLAGGHEQFF. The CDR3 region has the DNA TGTGCCAGCAGTTCGGGACTAGCGGGAGGACATGAGCAGTTCTTC.

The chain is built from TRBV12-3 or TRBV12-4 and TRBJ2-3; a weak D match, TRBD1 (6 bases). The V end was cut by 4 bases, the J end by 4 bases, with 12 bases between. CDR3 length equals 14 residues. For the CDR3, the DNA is TGTGCCAGCAGTTCCCCCCGGACAGCAGATACGCAGTATTTT. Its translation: CASSSPRTADTQYF.

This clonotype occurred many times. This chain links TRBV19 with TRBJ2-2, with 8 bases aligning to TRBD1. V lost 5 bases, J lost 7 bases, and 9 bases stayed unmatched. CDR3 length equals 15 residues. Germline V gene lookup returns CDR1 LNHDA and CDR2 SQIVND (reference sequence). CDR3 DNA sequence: TGTGCCAGTAGTTCTACAGGGGGAATCGGCGGGGAGCTGTTTTTT. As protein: CASSSTGGIGGELFF.

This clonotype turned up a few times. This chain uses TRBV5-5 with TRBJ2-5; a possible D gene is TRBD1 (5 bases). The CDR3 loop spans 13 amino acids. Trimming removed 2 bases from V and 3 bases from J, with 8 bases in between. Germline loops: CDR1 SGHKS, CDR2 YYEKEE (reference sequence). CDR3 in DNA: TGTGCCAGCAGCTTTCTCAGGGAAGAGACCCAGTACTTC. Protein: CASSFLREETQYF.

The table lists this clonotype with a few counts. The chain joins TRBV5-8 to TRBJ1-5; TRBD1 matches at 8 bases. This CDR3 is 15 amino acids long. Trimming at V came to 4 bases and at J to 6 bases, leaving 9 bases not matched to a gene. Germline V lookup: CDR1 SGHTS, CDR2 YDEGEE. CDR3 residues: CASSHGQGVAQPQHF. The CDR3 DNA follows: TGTGCCAGCAGCCACGGACAGGGTGTTGCTCAGCCCCAGCATTTT. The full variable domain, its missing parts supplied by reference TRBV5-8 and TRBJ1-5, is EAGVTQSPTHLIKTRGQQATLRCSPISGHTSVYWYQQALGLGLQFLLWYDEGEERNRGNFPPRFSGRQFPNYSSELNVNALELEDSALYLCASSHGQGVAQPQHFGDGTRLSIL.

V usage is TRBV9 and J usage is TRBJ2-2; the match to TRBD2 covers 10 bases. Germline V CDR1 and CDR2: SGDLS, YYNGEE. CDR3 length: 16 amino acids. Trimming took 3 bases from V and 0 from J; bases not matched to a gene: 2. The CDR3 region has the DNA TGTGCCAGCAGCGGACTAGCGGGCGCGAACACCGGGGAGCTGTTTTTT. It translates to CASSGLAGANTGELFF.

CDR3 amino acids: CASSLTGAVVDGYTF. The CDR3 DNA reads TGCGCCAGCAGTCTGACAGGGGCGGTGGTGGATGGCTACACCTTC. V and J are TRBV5-1 and TRBJ1-2; 8 bases align to TRBD1. The CDR3 totals 15 residues. J lost 6 bases, V lost 5 bases, and 12 bases had no gene match. Germline values: CDR1 SGHRS, CDR2 YFSETQ.

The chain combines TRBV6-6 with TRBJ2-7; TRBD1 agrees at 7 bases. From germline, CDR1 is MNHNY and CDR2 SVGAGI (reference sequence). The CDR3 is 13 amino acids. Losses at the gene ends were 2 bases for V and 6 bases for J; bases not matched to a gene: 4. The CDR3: CASSYGRQGEQYF. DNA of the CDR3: TGTGCCAGCAGTTACGGGCGACAGGGCGAGCAGTACTTC.

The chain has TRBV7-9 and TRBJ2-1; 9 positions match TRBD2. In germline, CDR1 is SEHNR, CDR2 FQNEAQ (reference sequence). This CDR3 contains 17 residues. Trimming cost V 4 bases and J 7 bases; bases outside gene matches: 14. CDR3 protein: CASSSHGTSQAVNEQFF. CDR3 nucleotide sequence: TGTGCCAGCAGCTCACATGGGACTAGCCAAGCGGTGAATGAGCAGTTCTTC. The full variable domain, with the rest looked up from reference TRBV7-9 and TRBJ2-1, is DTGVSQNPRHKITKRGQNVTFRCDPISEHNRLYWYRQTLGQGPEFLTYFQNEAQLEKSRLLSDRFSAERPKGSFSTLEIQRTEQGDSAMYLCASSSHGTSQAVNEQFFGPGTRLTVL.

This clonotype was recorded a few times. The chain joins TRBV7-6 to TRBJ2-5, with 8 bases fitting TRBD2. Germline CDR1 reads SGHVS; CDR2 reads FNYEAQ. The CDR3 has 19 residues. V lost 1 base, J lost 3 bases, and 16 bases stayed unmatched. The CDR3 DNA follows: TGTGCCAGCAGCTTAGTGATTCCCCGTATGGCGGGAGGTGAAGAGACCCAGTACTTC. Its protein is CASSLVIPRMAGGEETQYF.

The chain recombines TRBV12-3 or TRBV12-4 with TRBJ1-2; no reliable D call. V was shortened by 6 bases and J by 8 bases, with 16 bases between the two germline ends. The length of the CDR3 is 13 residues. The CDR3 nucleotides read TGTGCCAGCAGCTACCGGGATAGCGACGGCTACACCTTC. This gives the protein CASSYRDSDGYTF.

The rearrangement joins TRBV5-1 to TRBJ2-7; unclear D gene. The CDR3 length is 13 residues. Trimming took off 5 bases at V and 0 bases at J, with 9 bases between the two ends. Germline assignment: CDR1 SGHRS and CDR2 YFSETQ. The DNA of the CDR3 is TGCGCCAGCAGGAGGCACAGCTCCTACGAGCAGTACTTC. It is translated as CASRRHSSYEQYF. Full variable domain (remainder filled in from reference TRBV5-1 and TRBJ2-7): KAGVTQTPRYLIKTRGQQVTLSCSPISGHRSVSWYQQTPGQGLQFLFEYFSETQRNKGNFPGRFSGRQFSNSRSEMNVSTLELGDSALYLCASRRHSSYEQYFGPGTRLTVT.

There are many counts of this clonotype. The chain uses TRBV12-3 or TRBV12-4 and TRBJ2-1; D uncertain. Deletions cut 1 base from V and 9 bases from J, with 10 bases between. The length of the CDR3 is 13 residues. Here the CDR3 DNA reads TGTGCCAGCAGTTTAGTGGAGCGTTCTGAGCAGTTCTTC. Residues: CASSLVERSEQFF.

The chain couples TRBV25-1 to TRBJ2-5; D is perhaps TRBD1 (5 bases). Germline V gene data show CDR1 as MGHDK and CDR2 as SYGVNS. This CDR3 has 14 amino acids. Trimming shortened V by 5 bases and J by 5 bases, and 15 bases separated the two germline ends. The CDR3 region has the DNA TGTGCCAGCAGTAGGGGTGTGAAGGGGGAGACCCAGTACTTC. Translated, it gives CASSRGVKGETQYF.

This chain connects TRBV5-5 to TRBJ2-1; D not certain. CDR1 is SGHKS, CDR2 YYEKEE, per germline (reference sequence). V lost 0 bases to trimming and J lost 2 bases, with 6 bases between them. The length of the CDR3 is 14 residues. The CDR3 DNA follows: TGTGCCAGCAGCTTGGCCGAGCCCTACAATGAGCAGTTCTTC. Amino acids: CASSLAEPYNEQFF. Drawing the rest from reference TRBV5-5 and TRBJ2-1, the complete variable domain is DAGVTQSPTHLIKTRGQQVTLRCSPISGHKSVSWYQQVLGQGPQFIFQYYEKEERGRGNFPDRFSARQFPNYSSELNVNALLLGDSALYLCASSLAEPYNEQFFGPGTRLTVL.

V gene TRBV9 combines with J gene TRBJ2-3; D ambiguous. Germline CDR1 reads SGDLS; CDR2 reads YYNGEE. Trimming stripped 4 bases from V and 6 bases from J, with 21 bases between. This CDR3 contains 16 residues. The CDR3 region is CASSPGPAWLTDTQYF. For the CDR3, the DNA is TGTGCCAGCAGCCCCGGACCCGCTTGGTTAACGGATACGCAGTATTTT. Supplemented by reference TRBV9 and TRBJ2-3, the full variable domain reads DSGVTQTPKHLITATGQRVTLRCSPRSGDLSVYWYQQSLDQGLQFLIQYYNGEERAKGNILERFSAQQFPDLHSELNLSSLELGDSALYFCASSPGPAWLTDTQYFGPGTRLTVL.

CDR3 nucleotides: TGTGCCAGCAGCCGCAAGGGGGGGCCGTACAATGAGCAGTTCTTC. Translating it yields CASSRKGGPYNEQFF. V gene TRBV6-5 combines with J gene TRBJ2-1; weak D call: TRBD2 (7 bases). CDR3 length equals 15 residues. The V gene's germline CDR1 is MNHEY and CDR2 SVGAGI. The V end lost 6 bases, the J end lost 4 bases, and 16 bases lay between the germline ends.

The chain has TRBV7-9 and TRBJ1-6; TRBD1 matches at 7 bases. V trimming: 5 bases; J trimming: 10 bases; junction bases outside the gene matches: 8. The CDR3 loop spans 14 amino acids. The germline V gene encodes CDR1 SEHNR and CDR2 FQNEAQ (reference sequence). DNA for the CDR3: TGTGCCAGCAGCATAGACAGGGATCGATCACCCCTCCACTTT. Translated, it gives CASSIDRDRSPLHF.

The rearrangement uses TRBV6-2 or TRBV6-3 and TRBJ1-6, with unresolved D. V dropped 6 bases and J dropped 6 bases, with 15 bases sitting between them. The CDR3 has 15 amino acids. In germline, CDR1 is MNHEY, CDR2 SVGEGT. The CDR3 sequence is CASSRRPGGNSPLHF. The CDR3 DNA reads TGTGCCAGCAGCCGCCGTCCCGGCGGTAATTCACCCCTCCACTTT.

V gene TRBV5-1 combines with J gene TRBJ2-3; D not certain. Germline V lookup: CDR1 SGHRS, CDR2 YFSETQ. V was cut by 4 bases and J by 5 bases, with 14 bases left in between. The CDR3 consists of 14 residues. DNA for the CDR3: TGCGCCAGCAGCCTGGGGTTAGTTCAAGATACGCAGTATTTT. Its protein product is CASSLGLVQDTQYF. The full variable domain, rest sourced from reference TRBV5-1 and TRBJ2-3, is KAGVTQTPRYLIKTRGQQVTLSCSPISGHRSVSWYQQTPGQGLQFLFEYFSETQRNKGNFPGRFSGRQFSNSRSEMNVSTLELGDSALYLCASSLGLVQDTQYFGPGTRLTVL.

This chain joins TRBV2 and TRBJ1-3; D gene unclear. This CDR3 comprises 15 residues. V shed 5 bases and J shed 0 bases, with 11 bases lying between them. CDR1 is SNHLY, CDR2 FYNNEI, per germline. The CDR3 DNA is TGTGCCAGCAGTAATACAGAGAGCTCTGGAAACACCATATATTTT. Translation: CASSNTESSGNTIYF.

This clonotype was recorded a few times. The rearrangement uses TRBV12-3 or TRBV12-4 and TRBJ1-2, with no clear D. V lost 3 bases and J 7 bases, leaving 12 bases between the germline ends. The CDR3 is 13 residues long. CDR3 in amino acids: CASSFLNHGGYTF. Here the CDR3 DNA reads TGTGCCAGCAGTTTTTTAAACCACGGTGGCTACACCTTC.

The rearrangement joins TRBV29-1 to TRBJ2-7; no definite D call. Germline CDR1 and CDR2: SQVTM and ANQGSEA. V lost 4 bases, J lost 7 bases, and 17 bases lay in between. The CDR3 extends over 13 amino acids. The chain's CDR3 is CSVVGEPGGEQYF. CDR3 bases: TGCAGCGTTGTTGGGGAACCGGGTGGGGAGCAGTACTTC.

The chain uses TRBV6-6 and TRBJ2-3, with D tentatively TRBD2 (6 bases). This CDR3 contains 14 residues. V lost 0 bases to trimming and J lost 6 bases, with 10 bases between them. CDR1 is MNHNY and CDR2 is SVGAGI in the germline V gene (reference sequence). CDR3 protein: CASSYSSGSDTQYF. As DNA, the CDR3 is TGTGCCAGCAGTTACTCGAGCGGGTCCGATACGCAGTATTTT.

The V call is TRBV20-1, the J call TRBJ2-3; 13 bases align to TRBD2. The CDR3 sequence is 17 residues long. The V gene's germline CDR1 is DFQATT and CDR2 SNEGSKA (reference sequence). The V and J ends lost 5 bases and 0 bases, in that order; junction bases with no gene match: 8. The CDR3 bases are TGCAGTGCTTATAAAAGACTAGCGGGGGGCAGCACAGATACGCAGTATTTT. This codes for CSAYKRLAGGSTDTQYF.

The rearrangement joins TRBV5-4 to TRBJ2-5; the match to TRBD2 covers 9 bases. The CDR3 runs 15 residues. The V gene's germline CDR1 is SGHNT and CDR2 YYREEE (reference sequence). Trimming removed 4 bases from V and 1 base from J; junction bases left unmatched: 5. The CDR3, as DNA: TGTGCCAGCAGCAGATCTAGCGGGGTCCAAGAGACCCAGTACTTC. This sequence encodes CASSRSSGVQETQYF.

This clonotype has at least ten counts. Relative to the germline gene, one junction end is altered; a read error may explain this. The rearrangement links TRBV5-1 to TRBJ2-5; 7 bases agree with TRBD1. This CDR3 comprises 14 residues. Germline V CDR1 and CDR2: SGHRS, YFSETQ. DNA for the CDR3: TGTGCCAGCAGCTTGGCAGGGACAGAGGAGACCCAGTACTTC. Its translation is CASSLAGTEETQYF.